The 26 T cell receptor beta chains below were found in one sample sequenced in a study of cytomegalovirus exposure and HLA in healthy donors. Both 60 Vbeta primers and 13 Jbeta primers went into the PCR. Assay used: immunoSEQ multiplex PCR; TCRdb lists only in-frame clones, some missing. The sample carries around 140,000 clones, 70% to 90% recorded once. Sequenced material: PBMCs. Every receptor here comes from a middle-aged man in good health and CMV-seronegative.

The genes are TRBV5-8 and TRBJ1-2; a possible D gene is TRBD1 (5 bases). The germline gives CDR1 SGHTS, CDR2 YDEGEE. The CDR3 spans 14 residues. Trimming removed 0 bases at V and 6 bases at J, with 12 bases between. The CDR3 nucleotides read TGTGCCAGCAGCTTGGGGGACTTGCAGCATGGCTACACCTTC. This codes for CASSLGDLQHGYTF.

On this clone itself: A junction end diverges from the germline sequence, so it may reflect a read error. The rearrangement links TRBV2 to TRBJ2-7, with TRBD1 matching over 8 bases. CDR3 length: 12 amino acids. Germline values: CDR1 SNHLY, CDR2 FYNNEI. The DNA of the CDR3 is TGTGCCAGCACTAGGGACAGGTCCGATGAAGACTTC. Its translation is CASTRDRSDEDF.

The chain carries TRBV2 and TRBJ1-2, with D perhaps TRBD1 (5 bases). CDR1 and CDR2 from the germline V gene are SNHLY and FYNNEI. The CDR3 has 16 amino acids. Trimming took off 6 bases at V and 1 base at J, with 18 bases between the two ends. The CDR3 loop reads CASSGGRRVDNYGYTF. CDR3 nucleotides: TGTGCCAGCAGCGGGGGGAGGAGGGTTGATAACTATGGCTACACCTTC.

The chain uses TRBV19 and TRBJ1-1; weak D call: TRBD1 (5 bases). V lost 1 base and J lost 5, with 11 bases in between. CDR3 length equals 14 residues. Germline V CDR1 and CDR2: LNHDA, SQIVND (reference sequence). In DNA form, the CDR3 reads TGTGCCAGTAGTATAGTGTACGGGGGGACTGAAGCTTTCTTT. This translates into CASSIVYGGTEAFF. The variable domain in full, completed from reference TRBV19 and TRBJ1-1, reads DGGITQSPKYLFRKEGQNVTLSCEQNLNHDAMYWYRQDPGQGLRLIYYSQIVNDFQKGDIAEGYSVSREKKESFPLTVTSAQKNPTAFYLCASSIVYGGTEAFFGQGTRLTVV.

As to this clone: One end of the junction is discordant with germline, which a read error may explain. The rearrangement joins TRBV7-9 to TRBJ2-7, with 10 bases fitting TRBD2. Germline V gives CDR1 SEHNR, CDR2 FQNEAQ (reference sequence). The CDR3 runs 18 residues. DNA of the CDR3: TGTTCCAGCAGCTCACACGGGGGAGCGGGGGGGGTCTCCTACGAGCAGTACTTC. It specifies CSSSSHGGAGGVSYEQYF.

The chain carries TRBV9 and TRBJ2-7; TRBD2 might be the D (5 bases). Germline CDR1 is SGDLS and CDR2 is YYNGEE. V lost 4 bases and J lost 0, with 14 bases in between. CDR3 length: 15 amino acids. The CDR3 coding sequence is TGTGCCAGCAGCCCCTCGGACTGGAACTCCTACGAGCAGTACTTC. This encodes CASSPSDWNSYEQYF.

This clone was observed a single time. The chain is built from TRBV27 and TRBJ2-7; TRBD1 aligns across 8 bases. After removal of 3 bases from V and 1 base from J, the junction contained 5 bases not matched to a gene. From germline, CDR1 is MNHEY and CDR2 SMNVEV (reference sequence). The CDR3 is 15 residues long. The CDR3 loop is CASSLEQGGSYEQYF. CDR3 bases: TGTGCCAGCAGTTTGGAACAGGGGGGTTCCTACGAGCAGTACTTC.

The V gene is TRBV27, the J gene TRBJ2-7, with 8 bases that match TRBD2. Germline V lookup: CDR1 MNHEY, CDR2 SMNVEV (reference sequence). The CDR3 consists of 14 residues. The V segment lost 5 bases and the J segment 2 bases; nucleotides outside the gene matches: 5. This CDR3 reads CASSPPGGTYEQYF. Here the CDR3 DNA reads TGTGCCAGCAGTCCCCCGGGAGGGACCTACGAGCAGTACTTC.

This clone has a single count. The gene calls are TRBV7-2 and TRBJ1-1, with D possibly being TRBD1 (6 bases). The CDR3 sequence is 16 residues long. The germline V gene encodes CDR1 SGHTA and CDR2 FQGNSA. Trimming stripped 5 bases from V and 5 bases from J, with 21 bases between. The CDR3 protein is CASSPGAGVTRTEAFF. As DNA, the CDR3 is TGTGCCAGCAGCCCCGGGGCAGGGGTTACGAGAACTGAAGCTTTCTTT.

This chain connects TRBV19 to TRBJ2-3; 11 positions match TRBD2. The CDR3 sequence is 22 residues long. Trimming at V came to 2 bases and at J to 0 bases, leaving 19 bases not matched to a gene. Germline assignment: CDR1 LNHDA and CDR2 SQIVND (reference sequence). The CDR3: CASSIWADRGPSGGISTDTQYF. The CDR3 coding sequence is TGTGCCAGTAGTATATGGGCGGACAGGGGTCCTAGCGGGGGGATAAGCACAGATACGCAGTATTTT.

This clone has only a few counts. The CDR3 DNA sequence: TGTGCCAGCAGCTCCCTGGCTAGCGGGAATGAGCAGTTCTTC. As protein: CASSSLASGNEQFF. This chain joins TRBV6-6 and TRBJ2-1, with 8 nucleotides matching TRBD2. The germline CDR1 and CDR2 sequences are MNHNY and SVGAGI (reference sequence). This CDR3 spans 14 amino acids. V lost 6 bases, J lost 7 bases, and 8 bases stayed unmatched.

This clone was detected once. The V gene is TRBV9, the J gene TRBJ2-7; tentatively, D is TRBD1 (6 bases). Germline lookup yields CDR1 SGDLS and CDR2 YYNGEE. V lost 3 bases to trimming and J lost 2 bases, with 18 bases between them. This CDR3 has 16 amino acids. The CDR3 is CASSETGTYPTYEQYF. CDR3 DNA: TGTGCCAGCAGCGAGACCGGGACATATCCTACCTACGAGCAGTACTTC.

The chain carries TRBV4-1 and TRBJ2-2; tentative D call: TRBD1 (6 bases). Germline loops: CDR1 MGHRA, CDR2 YSYEKL. V dropped 5 bases and J dropped 7 bases, with 20 bases sitting between them. This CDR3 contains 16 residues. CDR3 region: CASSAPGTSSYGELFF. CDR3 nucleotides: TGCGCCAGCAGCGCACCCGGGACATCTAGTTACGGGGAGCTGTTTTTT.

The chain carries TRBV4-2 and TRBJ2-7, with 9 bases lining up with TRBD1. CDR3 length: 16 amino acids. Germline V gene data show CDR1 as LGHNA and CDR2 as YNFKEQ. Trimming at V came to 0 bases and at J to 7 bases, leaving 10 bases not matched to a gene. CDR3 nucleotide sequence: TGTGCCAGCAGCCAAGAAGTTTGGGACAGGGCTCGGGAGCAGTACTTC. The encoded protein is CASSQEVWDRAREQYF.

The V and J genes are TRBV19 and TRBJ2-3; the match to TRBD1 covers 7 bases. Germline-derived CDR1 and CDR2 are LNHDA and SQIVND (reference sequence). V dropped 8 bases and J dropped 4; count of bases not matched to a gene: 12. The length of the CDR3 is 15 residues. The CDR3 region has the DNA TGTGCCAGTCAACGATCGACAGGGCGCCCAGATACGCAGTATTTT. It codes for CASQRSTGRPDTQYF.

The genes are TRBV6-6 and TRBJ1-2; 7 bases are a match to TRBD1. J lost 8 bases, V lost 0 bases, and 9 bases had no gene match. Germline lookup yields CDR1 MNHNY and CDR2 SVGAGI (reference sequence). This CDR3 region has 15 residues. The CDR3 spells CASSYSGQSLGGYTF. In nucleotides, the CDR3 is TGTGCCAGCAGTTACTCGGGACAGTCTTTGGGCGGCTACACCTTC.

This clone was observed once. The rearrangement links TRBV9 to TRBJ2-7, with 7 bases lining up with TRBD1. Germline-derived CDR1 and CDR2 are SGDLS and YYNGEE. Trimming took 4 bases from V and 5 from J; bases not matched to a gene: 3. The CDR3 is 12 amino acids. CDR3 residues: CASSTGTDEQYF. As DNA, the CDR3 is TGTGCCAGCAGCACAGGGACAGACGAGCAGTACTTC.

The V call is TRBV7-3, the J call TRBJ2-1, with a weak D call TRBD2 (5 bases). Per germline, CDR1 SGHTA and CDR2 FQGTGA. Trimming cost V 5 bases and J 0 bases, with 17 bases left between them. The CDR3 totals 17 residues. The CDR3 sequence is CASSPQPSQSSYNEQFF. The DNA of the CDR3 is TGTGCCAGCAGCCCACAGCCTAGCCAGAGCTCCTACAATGAGCAGTTCTTC. The variable domain in full, with the rest retrieved from reference TRBV7-3 and TRBJ2-1, is GAGVSQTPSNKVTEKGKYVELRCDPISGHTALYWYRQSLGQGPEFLIYFQGTGAADDSGLPNDRFFAVRPEGSVSTLKIQRTERGDSAVYLCASSPQPSQSSYNEQFFGPGTRLTVL.

The J gene is TRBJ2-5, the V gene TRBV18; 10 bases line up with TRBD1. Germline V lookup: CDR1 KGHSH, CDR2 LQKENI. The CDR3 is made up of 16 amino acids. V lost 5 bases to trimming and J lost 3 bases; unmatched junction nucleotides: 9. CDR3 region: CASSSWTGGLKETQYF. In DNA form, the CDR3 reads TGTGCCAGCTCATCATGGACAGGGGGGTTAAAAGAGACCCAGTACTTC.

The chain links TRBV6-5 to TRBJ2-7; D might be TRBD2 (6 bases). Trimming left V 8 bases short and J 2 bases short, with 10 bases between. The CDR3 covers 12 residues. CDR1 is MNHEY, CDR2 SVGAGI, per germline. Written as DNA, the CDR3 is TGTGCCAGCGGCGGGACGACCTACGAGCAGTACTTC. Translating gives CASGGTTYEQYF.

This chain joins TRBV7-9 and TRBJ1-4; possible D gene TRBD1, 5 bases. Trimming pared 5 bases from V and 1 base from J, leaving 20 bases between. Germline CDR1 and CDR2: SEHNR and FQNEAQ (reference sequence). The CDR3 covers 18 residues. CDR3 sequence (DNA): TGTGCCAGCAGCCCTCTCCCAGGGCGGGGGGGAACTAATGAAAAACTGTTTTTT. Its translation: CASSPLPGRGGTNEKLFF.

The gene calls are TRBV28 and TRBJ2-5, with D uncertain. The J call may not be correct, given that the DNA end is closer to TRBJ2-7. The CDR3 runs to 16 residues. Germline CDR1 MDHEN, CDR2 SYDVKM. DNA of the CDR3: TGTGCCAGCACCATGGTGGTTGGCGGTGTTTCCTACGAGCAGTACTTC. Amino acids: CASTMVVGGVSYEQYF.

The chain combines TRBV5-4 with TRBJ2-2; 8 positions agree with TRBD2. CDR1 and CDR2 from the germline V gene are SGHNT and YYREEE (reference sequence). V lost 0 bases to trimming and J lost 6 bases; unmatched junction nucleotides: 7. This CDR3 has 16 amino acids. This chain's CDR3 is CASSLAEREMAGELFF. DNA for the CDR3: TGTGCCAGCAGCTTGGCGGAGCGGGAGATGGCCGGGGAGCTGTTTTTT.

The chain joins TRBV4-1 to TRBJ1-2; tentatively, D is TRBD1 (6 bases). CDR1 and CDR2 (germline): MGHRA, YSYEKL. With 0 bases removed from V and 6 bases from J, the gap between germline ends came to 17 bases. The CDR3 extends over 16 amino acids. The chain's CDR3 is CASSQDLGGGRNGYTF. For the CDR3, the DNA is TGCGCCAGCAGCCAAGATTTAGGGGGTGGTCGGAATGGCTACACCTTC.

The rearrangement uses TRBV7-8 and TRBJ2-7, with D perhaps TRBD1 (5 bases). CDR3 length: 14 residues. Deletions cut 2 bases from V and 3 bases from J, with 11 bases between. Germline V lookup: CDR1 SGHVS, CDR2 FQNEAQ. The chain's CDR3 is CASSLPNRLYEQYF. In DNA form, the CDR3 reads TGTGCCAGCAGCTTACCAAACAGGCTCTACGAGCAGTACTTC. The full variable domain, its missing parts supplied by reference TRBV7-8 and TRBJ2-7, is GAGVSQSPRYKVAKRGQDVALRCDPISGHVSLFWYQQALGQGPEFLTYFQNEAQLDKSGLPSDRFFAERPEGSVSTLKIQRTQQEDSAVYLCASSLPNRLYEQYFGPGTRLTVT.

J is TRBJ2-7 and V is TRBV5-1; 11 nucleotides match TRBD2. J was trimmed by 6 bases and V by 3 bases; bases with no gene match: 8. CDR1 and CDR2 from the germline V gene are SGHRS and YFSETQ. This CDR3 is built from 15 residues. This chain's CDR3 is CASSSRTSGSAEQYF. CDR3 sequence (DNA): TGCGCCAGCAGCTCACGGACTAGCGGGTCTGCCGAGCAGTACTTC.